Below, 17 T cell receptor beta chains from the same sample are listed, as sequenced in a study of blood T cell repertoires in COVID-19. Assay: immunoSEQ multiplex PCR; the TCRdb copy retains only in-frame clones and omits some. The sample gives approximately 300,000 clones, around 88% of which show up once; about 4.2% is in the top ten. The sample taken for sequencing was peripheral blood. The origin of the receptors is a man aged 35-49 years with acute or convalescent COVID-19.

The chain combines TRBV3-1 (or the pseudogene TRBV3-2) with TRBJ2-3, with TRBD2 matching 7 bases. Germline V gives CDR1 LGHDT, CDR2 YNNKEL (reference sequence). CDR3 length: 16 amino acids. V lost 0 bases to trimming and J lost 2 bases; unmatched junction nucleotides: 5. CDR3 sequence reads: CASSQDRSGNTDTQYF. For the CDR3, the DNA is TGTGCCAGCAGCCAAGATCGGAGCGGGAACACAGATACGCAGTATTTT.

The CDR3 DNA is TGCAGCGTTGGGGGGGACAGGGGTTTATCGTATAATGAAAAACTGTTTTTT. It encodes CSVGGDRGLSYNEKLFF. This sequence joins TRBV29-1 and TRBJ1-4; 10 nucleotides match TRBD1. The trim removed 4 bases at V and 4 bases at J, leaving 12 bases unmatched. Germline loops: CDR1 SQVTM, CDR2 ANQGSEA. The CDR3 length is 17 residues.

Note on this clone: The sample holds other DNA sequences that translate to the same CDR3. J is TRBJ2-7 and V is TRBV9; D perhaps matches TRBD1 (5 bases). The CDR3 has 14 amino acids. Looked up from germline, CDR1 is SGDLS and CDR2 is YYNGEE. V lost 0 bases and J lost 0, with 7 bases in between. CDR3 protein: CASSVGGSSYEQYF. CDR3 nucleotides: TGTGCCAGCAGCGTAGGGGGCAGCTCCTACGAGCAGTACTTC.

The chain employs TRBV6-4 and TRBJ1-2; D is undetermined. The CDR3 length is 18 residues. With 1 base removed from V and 4 bases from J, the gap between germline ends came to 22 bases. CDR1 is MRHNA and CDR2 is SNTAGT in the germline V gene. The DNA for the CDR3 is TGTGCCAGCAGTGACTTTTATGGGGAGGCCGATCCCTTCTATGGCTACACCTTC. Its translation is CASSDFYGEADPFYGYTF.

The rearrangement uses TRBV18 and TRBJ2-7, with 8 bases identical to TRBD1. The CDR3 covers 14 residues. Looked up from germline, CDR1 is KGHSH and CDR2 is LQKENI. J gave up 5 bases and V 5 bases, and 8 bases lay outside the gene matches. CDR3 DNA: TGTGCCAGCTCATCCCTATCGACAGGGGACGAGCAGTACTTC. It is translated as CASSSLSTGDEQYF.

The chain couples TRBV20-1 to TRBJ2-1; D perhaps matches TRBD2 (5 bases). Germline lookup yields CDR1 DFQATT and CDR2 SNEGSKA (reference sequence). There are 11 residues in the CDR3. V was shortened by 5 bases and J by 12 bases, with 14 bases between the two germline ends. Here the CDR3 DNA reads TGCAGTGCTCCTCGACTAACTGGGCAGTTCTTC. It translates to CSAPRLTGQFF.

This chain links TRBV7-3 with TRBJ2-2; TRBD1 might be the D (7 bases). The germline V gene encodes CDR1 SGHTA and CDR2 FQGTGA. This CDR3 region has 16 residues. The V end was cut by 2 bases, the J end by 0 bases, with 10 bases between. The DNA for the CDR3 is TGTGCCAGCAGCTTAGGCGGGACAGCGAACACCGGGGAGCTGTTTTTT. Protein: CASSLGGTANTGELFF.

This chain joins TRBV3-1 (or the pseudogene TRBV3-2) and TRBJ1-3, with 8 bases aligning to TRBD1. CDR1 and CDR2 (germline): LGHDT, YNNKEL (reference sequence). The CDR3 is 14 residues long. Unmatched junction bases numbered 2, after V lost 1 base and J lost 6 bases. CDR3 sequence: CASSQVQGANTIYF. CDR3 nucleotide sequence: TGTGCCAGCAGCCAAGTCCAGGGGGCAAACACCATATATTTT.

The chain links TRBV7-8 to TRBJ1-2; 9 nucleotides agree with TRBD1. Germline assignment: CDR1 SGHVS and CDR2 FQNEAQ. V trimming: 5 bases; J trimming: 8 bases; junction bases outside the gene matches: 6. This CDR3 has 13 residues. In DNA, the CDR3 is TGTGCCAGCAGCCCGGACAGGGGATACGGCTACACCTTC. This codes for CASSPDRGYGYTF.

V gene TRBV2 combines with J gene TRBJ2-1; TRBD1 agrees at 11 bases. With V trimmed by 6 bases and J by 6 bases, 10 bases remained unmatched. Germline V gene lookup returns CDR1 SNHLY and CDR2 FYNNEI. The CDR3 has 16 amino acids. This CDR3 reads CASSGSDRGPGNEQFF. CDR3 DNA: TGTGCCAGCAGCGGATCGGACAGGGGGCCAGGCAATGAGCAGTTCTTC.

The chain employs TRBV19 and TRBJ2-7, with no clear D. The CDR3 runs to 13 residues. Between the trimmed V and J ends, which lost 8 bases and 3 bases, there was a span of 14 bases. CDR1 is LNHDA and CDR2 is SQIVND in the germline V gene (reference sequence). The CDR3 coding sequence is TGTGCCAGTTGCGACACTCTGGGCTACGAGCAGTACTTC. Translating it yields CASCDTLGYEQYF. Using reference TRBV19 and TRBJ2-7 for the parts outside the CDR3, the full variable domain is DGGITQSPKYLFRKEGQNVTLSCEQNLNHDAMYWYRQDPGQGLRLIYYSQIVNDFQKGDIAEGYSVSREKKESFPLTVTSAQKNPTAFYLCASCDTLGYEQYFGPGTRLTVT.

Here the CDR3 DNA reads TGTGCCAGCAATATACTTATGAACACTGAAGCTTTCTTT. Encoded protein: CASNILMNTEAFF. The rearrangement joins TRBV2 to TRBJ1-1; no firm D call. Trimming left V 7 bases short and J 0 bases short, with 9 bases between. Germline V CDR1 and CDR2: SNHLY, FYNNEI. The CDR3 sequence is 13 residues long. Together with reference TRBV2 and TRBJ1-1, the CDR3 gives the full variable domain: EPEVTQTPSHQVTQMGQEVILRCVPISNHLYFYWYRQILGQKVEFLVSFYNNEISEKSEIFDDQFSVERPDGSNFTLKIRSTKLEDSAMYFCASNILMNTEAFFGQGTRLTVV.

This clone has just one count. The chain has TRBV7-3 and TRBJ2-2, with TRBD1 matching 9 bases. The germline CDR1 and CDR2 sequences are SGHTA and FQGTGA. J was trimmed by 0 bases and V by 2 bases; bases with no gene match: 10. CDR3 length: 19 amino acids. CDR3 loop: CASSLSGQGFFPNTGELFF. CDR3 coding DNA: TGTGCCAGCAGCTTATCGGGACAGGGTTTTTTTCCGAACACCGGGGAGCTGTTTTTT.

The chain has TRBV21-1 and TRBJ2-7; the listed D gene, TRBD2, was not tested against the DNA. TRBV21-1 constitutes a pseudogene. This CDR3 has 14 residues. The CDR3: CASSKELIEWEQYF. The CDR3, as DNA: TGTGCCAGCAGCAAAGAATTAATAGAGTGGGAGCAGTACTTC.

This sequence joins TRBV5-1 and TRBJ2-3; 9 bases map to TRBD1. With 4 bases clipped from V and 4 bases from J, the junction kept 13 bases outside the gene matches. CDR3 size: 17 residues. Germline V gene data show CDR1 as SGHRS and CDR2 as YFSETQ. The CDR3 sequence: CASSRLGGTGPADTQYF. The CDR3 DNA sequence: TGCGCCAGCAGCCGCCTTGGGGGGACAGGGCCAGCAGATACGCAGTATTTT.

This clone was seen only a few times. The V and J genes are TRBV9 and TRBJ1-2; TRBD1 might be the D (5 bases). CDR1 SGDLS and CDR2 YYNGEE come from the germline V gene. The CDR3 is 16 amino acids. The V end lost 0 bases, the J end lost 6 bases, and 18 bases lay between the germline ends. The CDR3 sequence: CASSVATGSGVDGYTF. The CDR3, as DNA: TGTGCCAGCAGCGTAGCTACGGGGTCGGGGGTTGATGGCTACACCTTC.

This clone was counted only a few times. The chain couples TRBV24-1 to TRBJ2-1; 7 nucleotides line up with TRBD2. Germline trimming cut 3 bases from V and 8 bases from J; bases unmatched to any gene: 6. The CDR3 extends over 14 amino acids. Germline V gene sequence: CDR1 KGHDR, CDR2 SFDVKD. This CDR3 reads CATSDASAGDEQFF. CDR3 in DNA: TGTGCCACCAGTGATGCATCCGCGGGGGATGAGCAGTTCTTC.